This entry concerns a single TCR beta chain. Its antigen target is currently unknown. No much larger clone is present one base from it, and per-base qualities are unavailable. This sample stems from a study of cytomegalovirus exposure and HLA in healthy donors (dated by TCRdb to 2016 to 2017). In the study overall: An earlier analysis of approximately 600 of the donors reported 250 to 300 Gb of sequence data and about 100 million unique TCR beta sequences from about 179 million T cells. Among the roughly 400 genotyped donors, about 85% belonged to the genetic ancestry cluster associated with self-reported Caucasian donors. Besides the first cohort of roughly 700 subjects, a separate validation cohort made up of 120 different subjects was used. The number of typed donors differed by locus: roughly 629-640 for A, B, C, DRB1 and DQB1; roughly 510 for DQA1; around 610 for DPA1; and about 450 for DPB1. On average, about 200,000 unique TCR beta nucleotide sequences were sequenced per donor among 398 genotyped donors of the cohort, with 15% to 20% of those sequences being non-productive. All discovery cohort repertoires had been generated on a single sequencing platform. The study aimed to test whether signatures of past pathogen exposure could be identified by cataloging public T cell receptors. A later genetic analysis took genome-wide SNP genotypes for 398 of the 666 donors and used that subset as a discovery cohort. Donor age, sex, ethnicity and CMV serostatus were compiled together with the repertoire data. To predict cytomegalovirus infection status, the study brought together high-throughput TCR immunosequencing, statistical association of individual TCRs with disease status, and machine learning. An earlier analysis of approximately 500 of the donors applied high-throughput TCR beta sequencing to assess whether each TCR beta V gene segment acted as functional or pseudogenic. HLA typing included class I and class II loci at four-digit resolution. Rather than using new phenotypic data, the later analysis identified candidate immune exposures from TCR beta sequences and from how often those sequences occurred across donors. Because of strong linkage in the cohort, five DR-DQ haplotypes were treated as single units for association and clustering. A later analysis re-examined previously published TCR beta repertoires from several hundred donors and added high-resolution HLA genotyping to investigate patterns of TCR occurrence. The study used immunosequencing to profile the T cell repertoires of more than 650 subjects and linked those repertoires to cytomegalovirus serostatus. Roughly 300 gigabases of sequencing data and 91 million or so unique TCR sequences made up an early release that covered approximately 620 HLA-typed donors.

CDR3 length: 15 amino acids, cysteine to phenylalanine. Just CDR3 DNA is preserved here, 45 bases in frame from base 1. Trimming removed 4 bases from V and 3 bases from J, leaving 16 bases between the germline ends. CDR1 SGHKS and CDR2 YYEKEE were looked up in the germline V gene (reference sequence). The library was obtained by the immunoSEQ multiplex PCR assay. For the multiplex PCR, a mixture combining 60 forward primers for TCR Vbeta segments and 13 reverse primers for TCR Jbeta segments was used. Amplification of the CDR3 region of rearranged TCR beta genes was performed with a multiplex PCR assay on genomic DNA. The Illumina HiSeq System was used to sequence the amplified TCR beta libraries as 87-base-pair reads. Regarding the original processing steps: Across the 670 or so repertoires, a later analysis counted tens of millions of unique TCR beta chains, some 11 million of which were shared by at least two donors. A nearest-neighbor algorithm error-corrected the raw reads and collapsed the reads into unique sequences, merging closely related sequences to remove PCR and sequencing errors. CDR3 sequences were aligned to IMGT reference sequences to assign V, D and J gene segments. For a sequence to be retained, a match of at least six nucleotides was required to both a V gene segment and a J gene segment. A rearrangement counted as productive if the CDR3 had no stop codons and remained in frame with V and J, and every other rearrangement counted as non-productive. CDR3 was defined according to IMGT convention as the region running from the second conserved V-encoded cysteine to the conserved J-encoded phenylalanine. Sequences without an unambiguous match to a single V gene segment were excluded from the earlier analysis of a few hundred of the donors. An earlier analysis of a few hundred of the donors called V segments functional above 56.7% productive rearrangements and segregating when the between-donor standard deviation exceeded 5%. A statistical classification framework was built to diagnose cytomegalovirus status from the catalog of TCR beta chain sequences. V and J gene assignment, in a later analysis, came from comparing TCR nucleotide sequences with IMGT/GENE-DB human TR gene sequences. Using the TCRdist pipeline, a later analysis assigned CDR3 sequences along with most-parsimonious VDJ recombination scenarios. In a later analysis, every TCR beta chain was defined by the combination of its CDR3 amino acid sequence and its V-gene family, and reads without a unique V-gene family were dropped. To address suspected cross-contamination and a sequencing artifact, a later analysis removed under 600 highly shared, low-generation-probability nucleotide sequences. In a later analysis, a clonal expansion index for each public chain was calculated from normalized within-repertoire ranks of inferred template counts. In a later analysis, generation probabilities were computed with a VDJ recombination model fitted to out-of-frame rearrangements, and the resulting probabilities were checked against IGoR. Hypergeometric tests were used in a later analysis to score TCR-TCR, TCR-HLA and TCR-CMV co-occurrence, with a repertoire-size bias correction applied to the TCR pairs. False discovery rates were estimated in a later analysis by permuting HLA or CMV assignments 20 times. In a later analysis, co-occurring TCRs were grouped with DBSCAN, and TCRdist sequence similarity was added when clustering was performed within HLA-allele-positive subsets. For co-occurrence clustering, repertoires with fewer than 30,000 or more than 120,000 public chains were excluded, along with five repertoires with anomalous nucleotide sharing. TCRdb provides this immuneACCESS table in a form limited to in-frame rearrangements. Some clones are lacking; in checked studies, under half of them reflect an unresolved V gene, and why the rest are absent is not known. V, J and clone size are those of that table, while D and trimming were read from the DNA. For this sample there are about 150,000 clones; 70% to 80% appear just once. The ten largest clones represent around 13% of the sample.

The cohort comprised 670 or so healthy bone marrow donors. Cohort members were all nominally healthy when sampled, although unrecorded immune exposures were likely present. The donor tested CMV seropositive and was one of the 289 seropositive cohort members. A peripheral blood sample was provided by each donor, and peripheral blood mononuclear cells were used for TCR beta sequencing. Genomic DNA extraction from the blood cell samples was performed with the Qiagen DNeasy Blood Extraction Kit. Results and caveats for the whole study, not just this receptor: Some IMGT-functional V segments, including TRBV6-2 and TRBV6-3, could not be told apart with the 87-base-pair reads, so those segments were excluded. A total of roughly 160 TCR beta chains were listed by the study as associated with cytomegalovirus. Because counts were too low, 15 to 20 rarely observed V segments, including chromosome 9 orphons, were excluded from the earlier analysis of several hundred of the donors. According to a later genetic analysis, donors in an Asian-associated ancestry cluster had fewer N-insertions in productive TCRs than the roughly 670-donor mean. A further reported finding was that TCR beta sequences accurately predicted the HLA-A and HLA-B alleles for most subjects in the first cohort. The classifier was reported to diagnose cytomegalovirus status with high specificity and sensitivity in both the original cohort and the validation cohort. An earlier analysis of around 500 of the donors showed that most TCR beta V segments appeared in productive rearrangements either about 87% or about 30% of the time, which broadly matched IMGT annotations. Most TCR sequences were observed very rarely across donors, whereas some public TCRs were present in many individuals. Sequencing depth was assumed to be roughly uniform across donors in the presence/absence analyses, though that assumption may not hold. Only TCR beta chains were sequenced in this cohort, and the absence of alpha or paired-chain data limited detectable features. According to a later analysis, most CMV-associated TCR beta chains appeared to be HLA-restricted, and the HLA associations seemed to be driven largely by CMV exposure. Strong co-occurrence of HLA alleles, especially DR and DQ, made assigning TCR associations to individual alleles difficult. Several of the top co-occurrence clusters appeared to be linked to parvovirus B19, influenza, CMV and Epstein-Barr virus, according to a later analysis. It was suggested by the authors that the approach could potentially be generalized to other disease states and immunological phenotypes. In a later analysis, TCR association rates were found to vary across HLA loci, with the most associated TCRs seen for DRB1 alleles and the fewest for HLA-C alleles. Immune exposure information for the cohort was limited to CMV serostatus. Linkage disequilibrium might explain the correlated functional status among segregating V segments, but an unknown experimental factor could not be excluded. A cluster of highly shared sequence variants was judged likely to be a technical artifact of the sequencing pipeline. In a later analysis, some 17,000 TCR beta sequences were associated with specific HLA alleles at a false discovery rate of 0.05. In vitro tests confirmed that a few of the cytomegalovirus-associated TCR beta chains recognize cytomegalovirus antigens. Because HLA typing was missing for some donors at each locus, association tests included only the typed subset. Compared with equally common non-associated chains, HLA-associated TCR beta chains in a later analysis were more clonally expanded and had lower generation probabilities. A later genetic analysis associated a missense DCLRE1C variant with V-gene and J-gene trimming of TCR beta chains, and an independent cohort replicated the association.

The V and J segments used are TRBV5-5 and TRBJ1-1, and TRBD1 may be the D gene, going by 6 matching bases. The sequenced material came from PBMCs. This receptor was identified in a man under 40 in good health and CMV-seropositive. At the DNA level, the sequence is TGTGCCAGCAGCGGTACCGGGACAACCCACACTGAAGCTTTCTTT. This yields the protein CASSGTGTTHTEAFF.